This T cell receptor beta chain comes out of a study of PD-L1 blockade in urothelial cancer. Study-wide context: The patients' atezolizumab therapy, 1,200 mg intravenously every 3 weeks, started around 2014. Analyses used blood from 3 weeks (second dose) and 6 weeks after treatment start. A median of roughly 150,000 T cells was found in the blood samples. Study observations and caveats: Tumor-associated TCR clones expanded more in blood at 3 weeks in patients with durable benefit.

The time point is: pretreatment peripheral blood. Notes on this clone: Its specificity is not known.

The assay was immunoSEQ multiplex PCR, and TCRdb's table has in-frame clones only and misses some. The repertoire holds under 60,000 clones, with roughly four fifths as singletons. Trimming took off 3 bases at V and 0 bases at J, with 13 bases between the two ends. Germline V gene lookup returns CDR1 SGHDT and CDR2 YYEEEE. The CDR3 covers 16 residues. The chain carries TRBV5-6 and TRBJ2-1; D is possibly TRBD1 (5 bases). The sequences come from PBMCs, collected around atezolizumab (anti-PD-L1) treatment. This receptor was taken from a man aged 70-80 years with urothelial cancer. CDR3 loop: CASSYRVQDSYNEQFF. The DNA of the CDR3 is TGTGCCAGCAGCTACCGGGTACAGGACTCCTACAATGAGCAGTTCTTC.